This TCR beta chain was found in a study of post-analysis software for immune sequencing data. Study findings and constraints: Compared with controls, patients showed significantly lower normalized Chao1 diversity. TRBV segments more frequent in patients than in controls numbered a few and included TRBV5-6, TRBV5-1 and TRBV20-1.

The TCR beta cDNA libraries carried unique molecular identifiers. TCRdb processed the PCR reads anew with MiXCR; each CDR3 protein has one entry. Of around 700,000 distinct CDR3 sequences detected, 55% to 70% appear once; the ten largest clones hold approximately 11%. This clonotype was counted between two and nine times. Its antigen is as yet unknown. CDR1 and CDR2 (germline): SEHNR, FQNEAQ (reference sequence). V was pared by 4 bases and J by 2 bases, with 5 bases of the junction left unmatched. This CDR3 contains 15 residues. The V and J genes are TRBV7-9 and TRBJ2-1, with 7 bases matching TRBD1. This TCR was sampled from a girl aged 2-10 years with multiple sclerosis. Sequencing input: blood. The CDR3 DNA sequence: TGTGCCAGCAGCTACCGGGGACAGCCCTACAATGAGCAGTTCTTC. It encodes CASSYRGQPYNEQFF.